The rows below give T cell receptor beta chains drawn from one sample of a study of cytomegalovirus exposure and HLA in healthy donors. TCRdb's copy holds only in-frame clones and misses some; the assay was immunoSEQ multiplex PCR. The sample has about 150,000 clones, over 70% seen once. Sequenced input: PBMCs. These receptors originate from a woman in her 40s in good health and CMV-seropositive. CDR3s include the opening cysteine and the closing phenylalanine or tryptophan. The D gene is left open where the match is weak. Rows give clone size only sometimes, using once, few, many, or a class for an expanded clone.

TGTGCCAGCAGTCCCGGGACAGGGAGGTACGAGCAGTACTTC,CASSPGTGRYEQYF,TRBJ2-7,TRBD1,TRBV11-1,NA
TGTTCCAGCAGCCAAAGCTTAGAGACCCAGTACTTC,CSSSQSLETQYF,TRBJ2-5,NA,TRBV7-9,NA
TGTGCCAGCAGCGTAGTTCGGGGATTGGATCCTGAAGCTTTCTTT,CASSVVRGLDPEAFF,TRBJ1-1,NA,TRBV9,NA
TGTGCCAGCAGTGTTTGGCGTGGGACAGGGGGAAACACCATATATTTT,CASSVWRGTGGNTIYF,TRBJ1-3,TRBD1,TRBV2,NA
TGCGCCAGCAGCCCCGGGACTACCCTTGGCAATGAGCAGTTCTTC,CASSPGTTLGNEQFF,TRBJ2-1,TRBD2,TRBV5-1,NA
TGCGCCAGCAAGGGGCGGGGGCCTCCTAACACTGAAGCTTTCTTT,CASKGRGPPNTEAFF,TRBJ1-1,NA,TRBV10-1,NA
TGTGCCAGCAGTCCGACTAGCGGGGGGGGAACAGATACGCAGTATTTT,CASSPTSGGGTDTQYF,TRBJ2-3,TRBD2,TRBV6-6,NA
TGTGCCAGCCAGGAAGTAGCGGGAGCTAGCACAGATACGCAGTATTTT,CASQEVAGASTDTQYF,TRBJ2-3,TRBD2,TRBV28,NA
TGTGCCAGCAGCTTAGTAACTAGCCCTCTTCCCAATGAGCAGTTCTTC,CASSLVTSPLPNEQFF,TRBJ2-1,NA,TRBV7-8,NA
TGTGCCAGCAGCTCGGCACGGACGACTAGCGGGGGAGATACGCAGTATTTT,CASSSARTTSGGDTQYF,TRBJ2-3,TRBD2,TRBV13,NA
TGTGCCAGCAGCTCCTTCTACGAGCAGTACTTC,CASSSFYEQYF,TRBJ2-7,NA,TRBV5-6,NA
TGTGCCAGCAGTCCCAGGGACTCCCCCGCCCAGTATTTT,CASSPRDSPAQYF,TRBJ2-3,NA,TRBV11-1,NA
TGTGCCAGCAGTTTATCGGTTACCCCAGCAGATACGCAGTATTTT,CASSLSVTPADTQYF,TRBJ2-3,NA,TRBV27,NA
TGTGCCAGTAAATTGGGCTCGGGGGGCAATCAGCCCCAGCATTTT,CASKLGSGGNQPQHF,TRBJ1-5,NA,TRBV19,NA
TGTGCCTGGACTTACAGCAATGAGCAGTTCTTC,CAWTYSNEQFF,TRBJ2-1,NA,TRBV30,NA
TGTGCCACAGGACGGGACTCTGGAAACACCATATATTTT,CATGRDSGNTIYF,TRBJ1-3,NA,TRBV10-3,NA
TGTGCTAGTGGTTTGGTTTTGGGGACACTCTCGAAGGGAGCTTTCTTT,CASGLVLGTLSKGAFF,TRBJ1-1,NA,TRBV12-5,NA
TGTGCCAGCAGCTTAGAGTCGGGGTATTCACCCCTCCACTTT,CASSLESGYSPLHF,TRBJ1-6,NA,TRBV7-8,once
TGTGCCAGCAGTTTGGGAGGGCACGTAAGGGATGAGCAGTTCTTC,CASSLGGHVRDEQFF,TRBJ2-1,TRBD2,TRBV27,NA